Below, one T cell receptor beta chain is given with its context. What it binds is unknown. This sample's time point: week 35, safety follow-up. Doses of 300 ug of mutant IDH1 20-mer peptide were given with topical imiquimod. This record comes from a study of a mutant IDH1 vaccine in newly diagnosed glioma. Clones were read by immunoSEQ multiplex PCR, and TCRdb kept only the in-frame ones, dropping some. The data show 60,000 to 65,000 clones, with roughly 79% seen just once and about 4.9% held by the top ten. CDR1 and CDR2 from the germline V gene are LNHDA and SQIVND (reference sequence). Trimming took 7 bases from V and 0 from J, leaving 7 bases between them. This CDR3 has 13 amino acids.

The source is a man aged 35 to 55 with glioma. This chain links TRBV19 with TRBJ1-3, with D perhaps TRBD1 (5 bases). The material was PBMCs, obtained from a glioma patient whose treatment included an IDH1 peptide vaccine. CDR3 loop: CASIRGSGNTIYF. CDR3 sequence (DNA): TGTGCCAGTATTAGGGGCTCTGGAAACACCATATATTTT.